Below, 31 T cell receptor beta chains from the same sample are listed, as sequenced in a study of T cells in Graves' hyperthyroidism and ophthalmopathy. RNA transcripts gave rise to amplified TCR beta CDR3 regions. Primed by the HTBI set, a first-round RT-PCR was run on the TCR CDR3. One entry per CDR3 protein results from TCRdb running MiXCR on the multiplex PCR reads. The table shows 300,000 to 350,000 distinct CDR3 sequences, with about 15% occurring only once. The sample comprised blood. The source of these receptors is a man younger than 45 with Graves' hyperthyroidism.

This clonotype has ten or more counts. This chain connects TRBV7-8 to TRBJ1-5; D is unresolved. Trimming stripped 0 bases from V and 1 base from J, with 10 bases between. The CDR3 spans 16 residues. From germline, CDR1 is SGHVS and CDR2 FQNEAQ. CDR3 bases: TGTGCCAGCAGCTTAGCGAGACACTTAAGCAATCAGCCCCAGCATTTT. It yields the protein CASSLARHLSNQPQHF.

In its sample, this clonotype was seen many times. The V gene is TRBV10-3, the J gene TRBJ1-2; D is perhaps TRBD1 (6 bases). Germline assignment: CDR1 ENHRY and CDR2 SYGVKD. The germline V and J ends were trimmed by 6 bases and 8 bases, with 25 bases remaining between them. The CDR3 consists of 16 residues. CDR3 sequence: CAISNDLTKGGRGYTF. In DNA form, the CDR3 reads TGTGCCATCAGCAATGATCTGACCAAGGGGGGACGGGGCTACACCTTC.

Of note for this clonotype: This may be a read error, as it is one base from a much larger clone. This sequence joins TRBV7-9 and TRBJ1-3; tentatively, D is TRBD1 (6 bases). Germline CDR1 is SEHNR and CDR2 is FQNEAQ (reference sequence). The CDR3 runs 17 residues. Here the CDR3 reads CASTLWQGKLSGNTRYF. DNA for the CDR3: TGTGCCAGCACCCTTTGGCAGGGGAAGCTCTCTGGAAACACCAGATATTTT.

The chain combines TRBV5-1 with TRBJ1-5; no clear D gene. CDR1 and CDR2 from the germline V gene are SGHRS and YFSETQ. Trimming stripped 5 bases from V and 6 bases from J, with 9 bases between. The CDR3 has 12 residues. This chain's CDR3 is CASSPIFQPQHF. In DNA, the CDR3 is TGCGCCAGCAGTCCCATTTTTCAGCCCCAGCATTTT.

V and J are TRBV2 and TRBJ2-1; D possibly uses TRBD1 or TRBD2 (5 bases each). The ends were cut back, 7 bases at V and 4 bases at J, with 29 bases in the middle. The CDR3 totals 19 residues. Germline V CDR1 and CDR2: SNHLY, FYNNEI. The CDR3 coding sequence is TGTGCCAGCATAGTTTGGGGACCTAGTTTTAGATTGAGTTACAATGAGCAGTTCTTC. Amino acid sequence: CASIVWGPSFRLSYNEQFF.

At least ten counts were recorded for this clonotype. This rearrangement joins TRBV5-1 to TRBJ2-3; D is undetermined. Between the trimmed V and J ends, which lost 1 base and 0 bases, there was a span of 6 bases. The germline CDR1 and CDR2 sequences are SGHRS and YFSETQ. The CDR3 is 14 amino acids. The CDR3 nucleotides are TGCGCCAGCAGCTTGAGGACCAGCACAGATACGCAGTATTTT. Amino acids: CASSLRTSTDTQYF. The full variable domain, with the rest looked up from reference TRBV5-1 and TRBJ2-3, is KAGVTQTPRYLIKTRGQQVTLSCSPISGHRSVSWYQQTPGQGLQFLFEYFSETQRNKGNFPGRFSGRQFSNSRSEMNVSTLELGDSALYLCASSLRTSTDTQYFGPGTRLTVL.

This clonotype has a count of ten or more. The chain joins TRBV12-3 or TRBV12-4 to TRBJ2-1, with 7 positions matching TRBD2. Unmatched junction bases numbered 5, after V lost 3 bases and J lost 3 bases. This CDR3 comprises 15 residues. CDR3 DNA: TGTGCCAGCAGTTTTGGCTGGGGGGGCTACAATGAGCAGTTCTTC. It translates to CASSFGWGGYNEQFF.

The sample holds many counts of this clonotype. The chain couples TRBV3-1 to TRBJ2-1, with 9 bases matching TRBD2. With 1 base clipped from V and 3 bases from J, the junction kept 1 base outside the gene matches. Germline CDR1 reads LGHDT; CDR2 reads YNNKEL (reference sequence). The CDR3 is made up of 15 amino acids. The CDR3 is CASSQGTSDYNEQFF. CDR3 nucleotides: TGTGCCAGCAGCCAAGGGACTAGCGACTACAATGAGCAGTTCTTC.

This clonotype showed up just a few times. Its ends do not fully match the called genes, so a read error is possible. This CDR3 is CASTLGIATEAFF. CDR3 in DNA: TGTGCCAGCACCTTAGGCATTGCCACTGAAGCTTTCTTT. The chain combines TRBV7-9 with TRBJ1-1, with D uncertain. CDR1 is SEHNR and CDR2 is FQNEAQ in the germline V gene (reference sequence). CDR3 size: 13 residues.

Note on this clonotype: This sequence may be a read error, since a much larger clone differs from it by one base. V gene TRBV3-1 combines with J gene TRBJ2-5, with TRBD2 matching 11 bases. Germline CDR1 is LGHDT and CDR2 is YNNKEL (reference sequence). This CDR3 is 18 amino acids long. CDR3 DNA sequence: TGTGCCAGAAGCCAAGATGGACTAGCGGGCCTAGGAGGAGAGACCCAGTACTTC. Translation gives CARSQDGLAGLGGETQYF.

This clonotype was found many times. J is TRBJ1-4 and V is TRBV30; no definite D call. CDR1 is GTSNPN and CDR2 is SVGIG in the germline V gene (reference sequence). The CDR3 consists of 12 residues. Trimming removed 6 bases at V and 4 bases at J, with 9 bases between. In DNA form, the CDR3 reads TGTGCCTGCCTCCGAGATAATGAAAAACTGTTTTTT. Translated, it gives CACLRDNEKLFF.

This chain joins TRBV2 and TRBJ1-3, with D unclear. The CDR3 covers 13 residues. V was pared by 6 bases and J by 0 bases, with 6 bases between. Germline V gives CDR1 SNHLY, CDR2 FYNNEI. CDR3 in DNA: TGTGCCAGCAGGGCAGACTCTGGAAACACCATATATTTT. Its protein product is CASRADSGNTIYF.

This clonotype was observed a single time. A much larger clone sits a single nucleotide away, making a read error possible. The CDR3: CASPPSGLAGENGELFF. The DNA of the CDR3 is TGTGCCAGCCCACCATCGGGACTAGCGGGAGAGAACGGGGAGCTGTTTTTT. The chain has TRBV18 and TRBJ2-2; 14 positions match TRBD2. This CDR3 contains 17 residues. Germline V gene sequence: CDR1 KGHSH, CDR2 LQKENI.

The chain employs TRBV20-1 and TRBJ2-6; a weak D match, TRBD1 (6 bases). Germline assignment: CDR1 DFQATT and CDR2 SNEGSKA (reference sequence). Trimming left V 6 bases short and J 4 bases short, with 13 bases between. The CDR3 covers 14 residues. For the CDR3, the DNA is TGCAGTGCAGTTACAGGGAACGGGGCCAACGTCCTGACTTTC. This codes for CSAVTGNGANVLTF.

This clonotype has a handful of counts. This chain connects TRBV15 to TRBJ2-7; 10 bases map to TRBD1. This CDR3 contains 13 residues. V was clipped by 8 bases and J by 7 bases; unmatched bases: 8. CDR1 LNHNV and CDR2 YYDKDF come from the germline V gene (reference sequence). This CDR3 reads CATADRGEREQYF. The CDR3 DNA is TGTGCCACCGCGGACAGGGGGGAGAGGGAGCAGTACTTC.

The table lists this clonotype with many counts. The genes are TRBV3-1 and TRBJ2-2; D not certain. Trimming took off 4 bases at V and 6 bases at J, with 18 bases between the two ends. The CDR3 extends over 16 amino acids. CDR1 LGHDT and CDR2 YNNKEL come from the germline V gene (reference sequence). The CDR3 region has the DNA TGTGCCAGCAGCCGTGCACCTGTCGGTGGCGCCGGGGAGCTGTTTTTT. It codes for CASSRAPVGGAGELFF. Together with reference TRBV3-1 and TRBJ2-2, the CDR3 gives the full variable domain: DTAVSQTPKYLVTQMGNDKSIKCEQNLGHDTMYWYKQDSKKFLKIMFSYNNKELIINETVPNRFSPKSPDKAHLNLHINSLELGDSAVYFCASSRAPVGGAGELFFGEGSRLTVL.

The chain is built from TRBV11-2 and TRBJ1-2, with TRBD1 matching over 9 bases. Germline-derived CDR1 and CDR2 are SGHAT and FQNNGV. V lost 5 bases, J lost 4 bases, and 5 bases stayed unmatched. The CDR3 has 14 residues. CDR3 protein: CASSPPQGAYGYTF. The DNA of the CDR3 is TGTGCCAGCAGCCCCCCACAGGGGGCCTATGGCTACACCTTC.

The J gene is TRBJ2-7, the V gene TRBV7-8; tentatively, D is TRBD2 (6 bases). The CDR3 is made up of 15 amino acids. Per the germline V gene, CDR1 is SGHVS and CDR2 is FQNEAQ. Trimming removed 2 bases at V and 2 bases at J, with 13 bases between. CDR3 in amino acids: CASSLRRTTTYEQYF. In nucleotides, the CDR3 is TGTGCCAGCAGCTTACGGCGGACTACAACCTACGAGCAGTACTTC.

The genes are TRBV11-1 and TRBJ2-2; D is perhaps TRBD1 (6 bases). This CDR3 has 16 amino acids. V lost 2 bases, J lost 1 base, and 11 bases lay in between. Per the germline V gene, CDR1 is SGHAT and CDR2 is FQDESV (reference sequence). The DNA of the CDR3 is TGTGCCAGCAGCTTACTCGCAGGGGAGAACACCGGGGAGCTGTTTTTT. Translation: CASSLLAGENTGELFF. Looking up the rest from reference TRBV11-1 and TRBJ2-2 gives the full variable domain: EAEVAQSPRYKITEKSQAVAFWCDPISGHATLYWYRQILGQGPELLVQFQDESVVDDSQLPKDRFSAERLKGVDSTLKIQPAELGDSAMYLCASSLLAGENTGELFFGEGSRLTVL.

This clonotype was observed at least ten times. This chain connects TRBV2 to TRBJ2-1; 9 bases are a match to TRBD2. The length of the CDR3 is 15 residues. From germline, CDR1 is SNHLY and CDR2 FYNNEI. V was pared by 8 bases and J by 4 bases, with 9 bases of the junction left unmatched. The DNA for the CDR3 is TGTGCCAGCGGCCGAGAGACTAGCGGTTACAATGAGCAGTTCTTC. It encodes CASGRETSGYNEQFF. Full variable domain (rest looked up from reference TRBV2 and TRBJ2-1): EPEVTQTPSHQVTQMGQEVILRCVPISNHLYFYWYRQILGQKVEFLVSFYNNEISEKSEIFDDQFSVERPDGSNFTLKIRSTKLEDSAMYFCASGRETSGYNEQFFGPGTRLTVL.

This clonotype was recorded at least ten times. The gene calls are TRBV30 and TRBJ1-1, with D uncertain. CDR1 and CDR2 from the germline V gene are GTSNPN and SVGIG (reference sequence). V lost 0 bases and J lost 1, with 6 bases in between. The CDR3 runs to 13 residues. Written as DNA, the CDR3 is TGTGCCTGGAGTGTAGGAGGGAACACTGAAGCTTTCTTT. This gives the protein CAWSVGGNTEAFF.

This clonotype came up many times. The rearrangement uses TRBV7-3 and TRBJ2-5, with a tentative D call TRBD1 (6 bases). Germline CDR1 and CDR2: SGHTA and FQGTGA. Trimming shortened V by 4 bases and J by 9 bases, and 15 bases separated the two germline ends. CDR3 length: 13 residues. CDR3 nucleotide sequence: TGTGCCAGCAGCTCGAGCTCGTCAGGGGCCCAGTACTTC. Protein product: CASSSSSSGAQYF.

This clonotype has at least ten counts. The chain recombines TRBV14 with TRBJ2-2; 7 bases match TRBD1. Trimming took 5 bases from V and 6 from J; bases not matched to a gene: 6. The CDR3 has 14 residues. CDR1 and CDR2 (germline): SGHDN, FVKESK. The CDR3 loop reads CASSDRVRPGELFF. In DNA form, the CDR3 reads TGTGCCAGCAGCGACAGGGTCCGACCCGGGGAGCTGTTTTTT.

This clonotype has at least ten counts. This chain joins TRBV14 and TRBJ2-3; D may be TRBD1 or TRBD2 (5 bases each). Germline V gives CDR1 SGHDN, CDR2 FVKESK. The CDR3 contains 16 residues. The germline V and J ends were trimmed by 4 bases and 1 base, with 15 bases remaining between them. In DNA form, the CDR3 reads TGTGCCAGCAGCCCGGGACGGCGGACGGGCACAGATACGCAGTATTTT. It translates to CASSPGRRTGTDTQYF.

In its sample, this clonotype was seen many times. The rearrangement uses TRBV27 and TRBJ1-5; no clear D. Germline CDR1 is MNHEY and CDR2 is SMNVEV (reference sequence). The CDR3 is 15 amino acids. Trimming left V 6 bases short and J 0 bases short, with 12 bases between. The CDR3 DNA reads as TGTGCCAGCAGACCACAGCAGTATAGCAATCAGCCCCAGCATTTT. Translated: CASRPQQYSNQPQHF.

This clonotype was seen ten or more times. This chain connects TRBV12-3 or TRBV12-4 to TRBJ1-6, with 7 bases that match TRBD1. The CDR3 is 15 residues long. The junction had 10 bases not matched to a gene; V was cut back by 5 bases and J by 9 bases. The CDR3 DNA reads TGTGCCAGCAGTCGCCTTCCGCAGGGGGGTTCACCCCTCCACTTT. Encoded protein: CASSRLPQGGSPLHF.

This clonotype occurred once. V gene TRBV27 combines with J gene TRBJ2-7; 10 nucleotides line up with TRBD2. V trimming: 5 bases; J trimming: 4 bases; junction bases outside the gene matches: 11. CDR3 length: 16 residues. CDR1 is MNHEY, CDR2 SMNVEV, per germline (reference sequence). CDR3 protein: CASSPTRGLAFYEQYF. DNA of the CDR3: TGTGCCAGCAGTCCGACCCGGGGACTAGCGTTTTACGAGCAGTACTTC.

This chain joins TRBV20-1 and TRBJ2-1, with 14 bases lining up with TRBD2. Germline assignment: CDR1 DFQATT and CDR2 SNEGSKA (reference sequence). The CDR3 consists of 19 residues. V was pared by 5 bases and J by 4 bases, with 16 bases of the junction left unmatched. The CDR3 bases are TGCAGTGCTGTACCTACACTGGGACTAGCGGGAGCGGGTTACAATGAGCAGTTCTTC. Its translation is CSAVPTLGLAGAGYNEQFF.

This clonotype showed up many times. CDR3 protein: CASTQKTDTQYF. The CDR3 DNA reads TGTGCCAGCACCCAAAAGACCGATACGCAGTATTTT. The V call is TRBV6-2 or TRBV6-3, the J call TRBJ2-3; D remains unclear. Germline assignment: CDR1 MNHEY and CDR2 SVGEGT. V lost 7 bases and J lost 6, with 11 bases in between. The CDR3 is 12 amino acids.

As for this clonotype: The junction departs from the called germline gene at one end, perhaps through a read error. The chain carries TRBV7-9 and TRBJ1-1; no reliable D call. Germline values: CDR1 SEHNR, CDR2 FQNEAQ (reference sequence). CDR3 size: 13 residues. Written as DNA, the CDR3 is TGTGCCAGCGGCTTAGCGGCGAACACTGAAGCTTTCTTT. Its protein is CASGLAANTEAFF.

The chain couples TRBV2 to TRBJ2-1; D ambiguous. Germline V CDR1 and CDR2: SNHLY, FYNNEI. This CDR3 contains 14 residues. V was pared by 3 bases and J by 2 bases, with 8 bases between. The CDR3 bases are TGTGCCAGCAGTGACCCCCGGGCCTACAATGAGCAGTTCTTC. It specifies CASSDPRAYNEQFF. The variable domain in full, with the rest retrieved from reference TRBV2 and TRBJ2-1, is EPEVTQTPSHQVTQMGQEVILRCVPISNHLYFYWYRQILGQKVEFLVSFYNNEISEKSEIFDDQFSVERPDGSNFTLKIRSTKLEDSAMYFCASSDPRAYNEQFFGPGTRLTVL.